The rows below give T cell receptor beta chains drawn from one sample of a study of long-term antiretroviral therapy in people with HIV. The method was immunoSEQ multiplex PCR; TCRdb's version includes in-frame clones alone and lacks a portion of them. The sample consists of tens of thousands of clones, about 76% of them appearing once. Specimen: unsorted PBMCs, collected 1.9 years after starting antiretroviral therapy. Receptors originate from a man aged 18 to 29 with HIV. The CDR3 runs from the conserved cysteine through the conserved F or W. A D gene is named only where the DNA matches it firmly. Not every row has a clone size; where given, it reads once, few, many or a size class.

v_gene	j_gene	d_gene	abundance	CDR3aa	CDR3nt
TRBV18	TRBJ2-6	NA	NA	CASSPPSTNVLTF	TGTGCCAGCTCACCACCTAGTACCAACGTCCTGACTTTC
TRBV6-4	TRBJ2-1	TRBD1	NA	CASSAGQGEINEQFF	TGTGCCAGCTCAGCGGGACAGGGGGAAATAAATGAGCAGTTCTTC
TRBV5-1	TRBJ2-2	TRBD1	NA	CASSPADRGRELFF	TGCGCCAGCAGCCCGGCCGACAGGGGTAGGGAGCTGTTTTTT
TRBV29-1	TRBJ2-3	NA	once	CSVRGIPAISTDTQYF	TGCAGCGTACGGGGGATCCCAGCCATTAGCACAGATACGCAGTATTTT
TRBV7-3	TRBJ1-5	NA	NA	CASSLNWDQPQHF	TGTGCCAGCAGCTTAAACTGGGATCAGCCCCAGCATTTT
TRBV2	TRBJ2-4	TRBD1	NA	CASIEGQGAKNIQYF	TGTGCCAGCATTGAAGGACAGGGGGCCAAAAACATTCAGTACTTC
TRBV5-1	TRBJ1-6	NA	NA	CASSVDGLVSPLHF	TGCGCCAGCAGCGTGGACGGACTGGTTTCACCCCTCCACTTT
TRBV6-5	TRBJ2-3	NA	NA	CASSYSTSPTQYF	TGTGCCAGCAGTTACTCGACTTCGCCCACGCAGTATTTT
TRBV6-1	TRBJ1-2	NA	few	CASSSDVGYGYTF	TGTGCCAGCAGTAGCGACGTAGGCTATGGCTACACCTTC
TRBV7-9	TRBJ1-1	TRBD1	NA	CASSLPRQGVNTEAFF	TGTGCCAGCAGCTTACCCAGACAGGGTGTGAACACTGAAGCTTTCTTT
TRBV7-9	TRBJ1-6	NA	NA	CASSPLSGGVDGSPLHF	TGTGCCAGCAGCCCCCTCAGCGGAGGGGTTGATGGTTCACCCCTCCACTTT
TRBV10-3	TRBJ1-6	NA	NA	CAINGRNNSPLHF	TGTGCCATCAATGGACGGAATAATTCACCCCTCCACTTT
TRBV7-2	TRBJ1-5	NA	NA	CASSFQVLNQPQHF	TGTGCCAGCAGCTTCCAGGTTCTTAATCAGCCCCAGCATTTT
TRBV2	TRBJ1-6	NA	NA	CASTPTGSNDYNSPLHF	TGTGCCAGCACCCCCACGGGCAGCAATGACTATAATTCACCCCTCCACTTT
TRBV6-6	TRBJ2-1	NA	NA	CASRYRRGGQFF	TGTGCCAGCAGATATCGACGAGGTGGTCAGTTCTTC
TRBV7-9	TRBJ2-1	TRBD2	once	CASSYGGADNEQFF	TGTGCCAGCAGCTACGGGGGGGCAGACAATGAGCAGTTCTTC
TRBV5-1	TRBJ2-1	TRBD1	NA	CASSRIGTGSNPEQFF	TGCGCCAGCAGCCGGATCGGGACAGGGTCTAATCCGGAGCAGTTCTTC
TRBV18	TRBJ2-6	NA	NA	CASSPRGSGANVLTF	TGTGCCAGCTCACCCAGGGGCTCTGGGGCCAACGTCCTGACTTTC
TRBV19	TRBJ2-7	NA	NA	CASRRGYSYEQYF	TGTGCCAGTAGAAGGGGATACTCCTACGAGCAGTACTTC
TRBV9	TRBJ2-7	TRBD2	NA	CASSPGLAGIYEQYF	TGTGCCAGCAGCCCTGGACTAGCGGGGATTTACGAGCAGTACTTC
TRBV11-2	TRBJ1-4	NA	NA	CASSLTKKLFF	TGTGCCAGCAGCTTAACCAAAAAACTGTTTTTT
TRBV11-1	TRBJ2-1	NA	few	CASSFNIGGQVNEQFF	TGTGCCAGCAGCTTCAACATAGGGGGGCAGGTAAATGAGCAGTTCTTC
TRBV6-1	TRBJ2-2	NA	few	CASSATEVGELFF	TGTGCCAGCAGTGCGACGGAGGTCGGGGAGCTGTTTTTT